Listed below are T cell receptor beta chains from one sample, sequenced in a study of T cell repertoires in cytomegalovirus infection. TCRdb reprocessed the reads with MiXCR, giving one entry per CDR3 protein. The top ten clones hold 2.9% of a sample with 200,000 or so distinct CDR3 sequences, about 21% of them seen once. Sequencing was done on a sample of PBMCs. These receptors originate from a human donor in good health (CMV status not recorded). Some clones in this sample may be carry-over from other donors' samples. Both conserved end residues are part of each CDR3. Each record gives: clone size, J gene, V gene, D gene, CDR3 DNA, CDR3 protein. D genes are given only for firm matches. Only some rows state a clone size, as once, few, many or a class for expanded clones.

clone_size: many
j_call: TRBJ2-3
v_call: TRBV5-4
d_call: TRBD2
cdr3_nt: TGTGCCAGCAGCCTCTTGGGCCTAGCGGGGGGAGATACGCAGTATTTT
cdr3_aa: CASSLLGLAGGDTQYF

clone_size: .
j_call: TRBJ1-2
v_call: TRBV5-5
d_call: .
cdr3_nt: TGTGCCAGCAGGTTAGGGGTCAGGGCTAACTATGGCTACACCTTC
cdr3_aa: CASRLGVRANYGYTF

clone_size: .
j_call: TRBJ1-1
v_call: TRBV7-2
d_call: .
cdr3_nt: TGTGCCAGCAGCTTTAATCCAGGGTTGAACACTGAAGCTTTCTTT
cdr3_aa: CASSFNPGLNTEAFF

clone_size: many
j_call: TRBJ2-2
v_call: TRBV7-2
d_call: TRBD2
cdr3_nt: TGTGCCAGCAGCCGGACTAGCGGGAGACTCCGAGTGGCCGGGGAGCTGTTTTTT
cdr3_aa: CASSRTSGRLRVAGELFF

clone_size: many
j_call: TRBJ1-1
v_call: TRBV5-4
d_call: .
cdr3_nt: TGTGCCAGCAGCTTTATGGCTTCTGAAGCTTTCTTT
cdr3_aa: CASSFMASEAFF

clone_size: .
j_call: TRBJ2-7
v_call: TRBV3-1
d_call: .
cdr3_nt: TGTGCCAGCAGCCAAGATCTCGACTCCTACGAGCAGTACTTC
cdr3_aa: CASSQDLDSYEQYF

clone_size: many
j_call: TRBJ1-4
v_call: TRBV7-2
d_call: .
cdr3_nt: TGTGCCAGCAGCTTACGGGGGAACCTTTTAGTGAGTGAAAAACTGTTTTTT
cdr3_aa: CASSLRGNLLVSEKLFF

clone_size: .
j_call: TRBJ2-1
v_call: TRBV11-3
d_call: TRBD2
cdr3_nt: TGTGCCAGCAGCTCGAAAGGACTAGCGGGCAATGAGCAGTTCTTC
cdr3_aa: CASSSKGLAGNEQFF

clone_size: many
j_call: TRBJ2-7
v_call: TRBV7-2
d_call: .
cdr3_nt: TGTGCCAGCAGCCCTAATACCTACGAGCAGTACTTC
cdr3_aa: CASSPNTYEQYF

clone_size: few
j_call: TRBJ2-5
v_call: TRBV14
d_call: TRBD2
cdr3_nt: TGTGCCAGCAGCCACTCTAGCGGGAGGAGGGAGACCCAGTACTTC
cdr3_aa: CASSHSSGRRETQYF

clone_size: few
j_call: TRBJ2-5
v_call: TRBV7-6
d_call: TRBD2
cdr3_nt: TGTGCCAGCAGCTTGGGGACTAGCGGGAGTATGGAGACCCAGTACTTC
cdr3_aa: CASSLGTSGSMETQYF

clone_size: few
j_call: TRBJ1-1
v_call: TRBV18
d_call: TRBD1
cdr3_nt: TGTGCCAGCTCGCTTAAGACAGGGGTGAACACTGAAGCTTTCTTT
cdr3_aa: CASSLKTGVNTEAFF

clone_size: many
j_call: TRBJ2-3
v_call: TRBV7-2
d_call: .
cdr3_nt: TGTGCCAGCAGCTCTTATAGTTCCTCGGATACGCAGTATTTT
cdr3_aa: CASSSYSSSDTQYF

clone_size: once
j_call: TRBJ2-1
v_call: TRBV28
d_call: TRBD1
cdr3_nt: TGTGCCAGCAGTTCCACCGGGACAGTGTTCGCCAATGAGCAGTTCTTC
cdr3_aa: CASSSTGTVFANEQFF

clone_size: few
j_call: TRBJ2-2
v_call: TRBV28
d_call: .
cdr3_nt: TGTGCCAGCAGTTTACGGGTTGGGAACACCGGGGAGCTGTTTTTT
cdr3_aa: CASSLRVGNTGELFF

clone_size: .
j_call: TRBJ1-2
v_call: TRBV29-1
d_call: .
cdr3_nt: TGCAGCGTGGTGGACAGTTATGGCTACACCTTC
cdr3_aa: CSVVDSYGYTF

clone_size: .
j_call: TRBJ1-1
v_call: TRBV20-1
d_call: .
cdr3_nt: TGCAGTGCTAGAGACGTGATAGGGGAGGACACTGAAGCTTTCTTT
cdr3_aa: CSARDVIGEDTEAFF

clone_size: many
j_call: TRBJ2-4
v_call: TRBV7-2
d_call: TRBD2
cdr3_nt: TGTGCCAGCAGCCGTTTAGCGGGAGGTCAAAACATTCAGTACTTC
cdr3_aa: CASSRLAGGQNIQYF

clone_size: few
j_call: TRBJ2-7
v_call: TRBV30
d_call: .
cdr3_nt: TGTGCCTGGAAAGCAGGGGCCTACGAGCAGTACTTC
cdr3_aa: CAWKAGAYEQYF

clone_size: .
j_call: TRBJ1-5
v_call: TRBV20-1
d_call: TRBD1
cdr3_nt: TGCAGTGCAAGACAGGGGAATCAGCCCCAGCATTTT
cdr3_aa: CSARQGNQPQHF

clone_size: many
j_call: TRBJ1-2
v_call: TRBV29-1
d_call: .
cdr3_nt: TGCAGCGTTGAAGCCAGCGTCTCCGACCTTAACTATGGCTACACCTTC
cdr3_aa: CSVEASVSDLNYGYTF

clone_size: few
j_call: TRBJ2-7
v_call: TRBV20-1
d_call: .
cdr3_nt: TGCAGTGCTCGCGGGACCCCGCTAGAGCAGTACTTC
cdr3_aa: CSARGTPLEQYF

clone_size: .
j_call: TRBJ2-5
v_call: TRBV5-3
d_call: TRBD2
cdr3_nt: TGTGCCAGCAGCTTTGGTTGGCGGGGGGTCGACCAAGAGACCCAGTACTTC
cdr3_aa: CASSFGWRGVDQETQYF